Listed here are 20 T cell receptor beta chains from one sample, sequenced in a study of blood T cell repertoires in COVID-19 (TCRdb year 2020). Libraries came from the immunoSEQ multiplex PCR assay. In TCRdb, the immuneACCESS table is reduced to in-frame sequences with V and J assigned. These tables do not hold every clone; where another copy was compared, an unresolved V gene accounts for under half, and the others remain unexplained. Within this sample are over 200,000 clones, with 87% of them counted one time only. 11% of the sample comes from the top ten. The sample was PBMCs or T cells enriched from blood (not recorded which). The receptors here all came from a young man who had recovered from COVID-19.

The chain links TRBV7-6 to TRBJ1-2, with 9 bases that match TRBD1. V lost 0 bases and J lost 6; bases outside the gene matches: 8. The CDR3 spans 16 residues. From germline, CDR1 is SGHVS and CDR2 FNYEAQ. DNA for the CDR3: TGTGCCAGCAGCTTAGCGGGACAGGGACATCGGGATGGCTACACCTTC. This encodes CASSLAGQGHRDGYTF.

The chain is built from TRBV7-9 and TRBJ2-1, with TRBD2 as a possible D gene (6 bases). The CDR3 sequence is 16 residues long. Trimming pared 2 bases from V and 9 bases from J, leaving 20 bases between. In germline, CDR1 is SEHNR, CDR2 FQNEAQ (reference sequence). DNA of the CDR3: TGTGCCAGCAGCTTATCGTCGCGACTAGAAGGCGGTGAGCAGTTCTTC. It codes for CASSLSSRLEGGEQFF.

This clone was counted once. V gene TRBV6-5 combines with J gene TRBJ1-1; no reliable D call. Germline CDR1 and CDR2: MNHEY and SVGAGI. The V gene lost 6 bases and the J gene lost 4 bases, with 15 bases spanning the gap. This CDR3 spans 14 amino acids. In nucleotides, the CDR3 is TGTGCCAGCAGGGCGGAGACGGAGAGCACTGAAGCTTTCTTT. The encoded protein is CASRAETESTEAFF.

CDR3 in amino acids: CASSYSQLNQPQHF. CDR3 DNA: TGTGCCAGCAGTTACTCACAGTTAAATCAGCCCCAGCATTTT. This chain connects TRBV6-5 to TRBJ1-5; D remains unclear. CDR3 length equals 14 residues. In germline, CDR1 is MNHEY, CDR2 SVGAGI. Trimming took 0 bases from V and 4 from J, leaving 7 bases between them.

The rearrangement uses TRBV30 and TRBJ1-2; no definite D call. The germline V and J ends were trimmed by 3 bases and 3 bases, with 14 bases remaining between them. This CDR3 region has 14 residues. CDR1 is GTSNPN, CDR2 SVGIG, per germline (reference sequence). DNA of the CDR3: TGTGCCTGGAGGAAGACCGGACTCCACTATGGCTACACCTTC. Translated: CAWRKTGLHYGYTF.

CDR3: CASSLRGNSYNSPLHF. CDR3 in DNA: TGTGCCAGCAGCTTAAGGGGTAACTCCTATAATTCACCCCTCCACTTT. The chain carries TRBV7-8 and TRBJ1-6; tentative D call: TRBD1 (5 bases). Germline lookup yields CDR1 SGHVS and CDR2 FQNEAQ. The CDR3 totals 16 residues. Trimming cost V 2 bases and J 0 bases, with 8 bases left between them.

CDR3 protein: CAADLQGGTEAFF. CDR3 DNA: TGTGCCGCGGACCTCCAGGGAGGCACTGAAGCTTTCTTT. This rearrangement joins TRBV12-3 or TRBV12-4 to TRBJ1-1; TRBD1 is a possible D gene (5 bases). The CDR3 totals 13 residues. Trimming cost V 11 bases and J 4 bases, with 17 bases left between them.

The V call is TRBV3-1 (or the pseudogene TRBV3-2), the J call TRBJ1-1; D might be TRBD1 (6 bases). The V and J ends lost 4 bases and 6 bases respectively, with 24 bases between them. CDR3 size: 17 residues. Germline CDR1 is LGHDT and CDR2 is YNNKEL (reference sequence). The CDR3 DNA reads as TGTGCCAGCAGCCTAGATTACTGCGACAGGCGTCACGCTGAAGCTTTCTTT. It is translated as CASSLDYCDRRHAEAFF.

This sequence joins TRBV7-9 and TRBJ2-2, with D possibly being TRBD1 (5 bases). Looked up from germline, CDR1 is SEHNR and CDR2 is FQNEAQ (reference sequence). The CDR3 is 15 residues long. V was clipped by 3 bases and J by 4 bases, with 12 bases between them. The CDR3 nucleotides read TGTGCCAGCAGCTTCAAGGGGTTTCCCACCGGGGAGCTGTTTTTT. Translating gives CASSFKGFPTGELFF.

This clone was observed many times. The chain uses TRBV10-3 and TRBJ2-7, with 10 nucleotides matching TRBD2. The germline CDR1 and CDR2 sequences are ENHRY and SYGVKD. This CDR3 comprises 16 residues. The junction had 12 bases not matched to a gene; V was cut back by 3 bases and J by 7 bases. DNA for the CDR3: TGTGCCATCAGTGACCTAGCGGGAGATTTAACCGTAGAGCAGTACTTC. Translation: CAISDLAGDLTVEQYF.

J is TRBJ1-1 and V is TRBV7-9; D might be TRBD1 (6 bases). Between the trimmed V and J ends, which lost 5 bases and 4 bases, there was a span of 14 bases. The CDR3 is 14 amino acids. CDR1 and CDR2 (germline): SEHNR, FQNEAQ (reference sequence). For the CDR3, the DNA is TGTGCCAGCAGCAATACAGGGTTGGGCACTGAAGCTTTCTTT. Translated: CASSNTGLGTEAFF.

The chain carries TRBV10-3 and TRBJ2-1, with TRBD1 matching over 8 bases. V trimming: 8 bases; J trimming: 6 bases; junction bases outside the gene matches: 3. The CDR3 runs to 12 residues. Germline V gives CDR1 ENHRY, CDR2 SYGVKD. The CDR3 sequence is CAIGDRSNEQFF. The CDR3 DNA sequence: TGTGCCATCGGGGACAGGAGCAATGAGCAGTTCTTC.

V gene TRBV10-3 combines with J gene TRBJ1-2; D is possibly TRBD1 (5 bases). V was trimmed by 1 base and J by 2 bases, leaving 8 bases between them. Germline CDR1 and CDR2: ENHRY and SYGVKD. The CDR3 runs to 14 residues. For the CDR3, the DNA is TGTGCCATCAGTGAGTTACAGGAGAACTATGGCTACACCTTC. This sequence encodes CAISELQENYGYTF.

The gene calls are TRBV3-1 (or the pseudogene TRBV3-2) and TRBJ2-1, with D perhaps matching TRBD2 (6 bases). The CDR3 runs 17 residues. Trimming stripped 4 bases from V and 5 bases from J, with 21 bases between. Germline V gene data show CDR1 as LGHDT and CDR2 as YNNKEL (reference sequence). In nucleotides, the CDR3 is TGTGCCAGCAGCCCACCTAGGGGACTCCGACTAAACAATGAGCAGTTCTTC. It codes for CASSPPRGLRLNNEQFF.

J is TRBJ2-5 and V is TRBV28; 8 nucleotides match TRBD1. V lost 7 bases to trimming and J lost 5 bases; unmatched junction nucleotides: 6. This CDR3 is 13 amino acids long. Germline V gene sequence: CDR1 MDHEN, CDR2 SYDVKM. As DNA, the CDR3 is TGTGCCAGCACACCAGGGGGCTCGGAGACCCAGTACTTC. Translated, it gives CASTPGGSETQYF. Filled out from reference TRBV28 and TRBJ2-5, the complete variable domain reads DVKVTQSSRYLVKRTGEKVFLECVQDMDHENMFWYRQDPGLGLRLIYFSYDVKMKEKGDIPEGYSVSREKKERFSLILESASTNQTSMYLCASTPGGSETQYFGPGTRLLVL.

The V and J genes are TRBV10-3 and TRBJ1-5; TRBD1 agrees at 7 bases. With 10 bases clipped from V and 3 bases from J, the junction kept 6 bases outside the gene matches. Germline V lookup: CDR1 ENHRY, CDR2 SYGVKD. There are 13 residues in the CDR3. The CDR3 here is CATRTGPNQPQHF. As DNA, the CDR3 is TGTGCCACCCGGACAGGCCCCAATCAGCCCCAGCATTTT.

This clone was detected a few times. The genes are TRBV5-1 and TRBJ1-2; 7 bases fit TRBD1. The CDR3 is made up of 14 amino acids. Germline V gene sequence: CDR1 SGHRS, CDR2 YFSETQ. Trimming removed 0 bases from V and 8 bases from J; junction bases left unmatched: 7. CDR3 residues: CASSLDGQAWGYTF. The CDR3 bases are TGCGCCAGCAGCTTGGATGGACAGGCATGGGGCTACACCTTC. The variable domain in full, completed from reference TRBV5-1 and TRBJ1-2, reads KAGVTQTPRYLIKTRGQQVTLSCSPISGHRSVSWYQQTPGQGLQFLFEYFSETQRNKGNFPGRFSGRQFSNSRSEMNVSTLELGDSALYLCASSLDGQAWGYTFGSGTRLTVV.

This clone was seen at least ten times. J is TRBJ1-1 and V is TRBV29-1; D is uncertain. CDR1 and CDR2 (germline): SQVTM, ANQGSEA. The CDR3 length is 14 residues. Trimming took 4 bases from V and 2 from J, leaving 14 bases between them. The CDR3 DNA reads as TGCAGCGTTGGGTCTGGTCAGAAAAACACTGAAGCTTTCTTT. Amino acid sequence: CSVGSGQKNTEAFF.

The chain links TRBV2 to TRBJ2-2; 10 nucleotides agree with TRBD1. The V segment lost 6 bases and the J segment 4 bases; nucleotides outside the gene matches: 8. Germline CDR1 reads SNHLY; CDR2 reads FYNNEI. This CDR3 has 16 amino acids. The CDR3 loop reads CASSRPGTGATGELFF. CDR3 DNA: TGTGCCAGCAGCCGTCCCGGGACAGGGGCCACCGGGGAGCTGTTTTTT. Drawing the rest from reference TRBV2 and TRBJ2-2, the complete variable domain is EPEVTQTPSHQVTQMGQEVILRCVPISNHLYFYWYRQILGQKVEFLVSFYNNEISEKSEIFDDQFSVERPDGSNFTLKIRSTKLEDSAMYFCASSRPGTGATGELFFGEGSRLTVL.

This rearrangement joins TRBV28 to TRBJ1-4; maybe TRBD1 (5 bases). The V and J ends lost 8 bases and 5 bases respectively, with 12 bases between them. Germline CDR1 reads MDHEN; CDR2 reads SYDVKM. CDR3 length: 13 residues. The CDR3 sequence: CASGGGVNEKLFF. CDR3 nucleotides: TGTGCCAGCGGGGGGGGAGTGAATGAAAAACTGTTTTTT.